This T cell receptor (beta chain) was identified in a study of blood T cell dynamics during melanoma immunotherapy. Study-level points and caveats: It remained unknown if the driving T cell clones were melanoma-specific.

Regarding this clone: Its antigen is undetermined.

Time point of the sample: week 3, after first cycle of checkpoint inhibitor. The germline V gene has CDR1 SEHNR and CDR2 FQNEAQ (reference sequence). Trimming removed 3 bases from V and 10 bases from J, with 12 bases in between. This CDR3 has 12 residues. This table comes from immunoSEQ multiplex PCR, and its TCRdb copy is limited to in-frame clones, with some not included. The sample holds 15,000 to 20,000 clones; 94% are singletons and the top ten take 0.21%. The clonotype comes from a human donor with melanoma. The material was effector memory CD8+ T cells from blood, obtained from a patient treated with checkpoint blockade. The chain combines TRBV7-9 with TRBJ1-1, with D possibly matching TRBD1 (6 bases). The CDR3 DNA reads TGTGCCAGCAGCTTGGGGGGGCCAAGAGCTTTCTTT. This sequence encodes CASSLGGPRAFF. Full variable domain (rest looked up from reference TRBV7-9 and TRBJ1-1): DTGVSQNPRHKITKRGQNVTFRCDPISEHNRLYWYRQTLGQGPEFLTYFQNEAQLEKSRLLSDRFSAERPKGSFSTLEIQRTEQGDSAMYLCASSLGGPRAFFGQGTRLTVV.